This T cell receptor (beta chain) was recovered during a study of molecular identifiers for immune sequencing clone quantification. The CDR3 is 14 residues long. Germline values: CDR1 SEHNR, CDR2 FQNEAQ (reference sequence). V gave up 5 bases and J gave up 5 bases; unmatched junction bases: 5. MiXCR, applied by TCRdb to the PCR reads, yields one record per CDR3 protein. This sample has fewer than 45,000 distinct CDR3 sequences, with less than 20% found just once. CD8+CD4-CCR7+CD45RA+ cells were sorted as naive CD8 T cells. This clonotype has a count of ten or more. Sequenced material: naive CD8+ T cells from blood, with Jurkat cell RNA spiked in. This sample's subset: FACS-sorted CD8+CD4-CCR7+CD45RA+ naive T cells. V is TRBV7-9 and J is TRBJ2-7, with TRBD1 matching 11 bases. This clonotype was sampled from a human donor in good health. Some libraries in this study had Jurkat cell RNA spiked in. CDR3 nucleotide sequence: TGTGCCAGCAGCATTTGGACAGGGGGCCACGAGCAGTACTTC. Amino acids: CASSIWTGGHEQYF.